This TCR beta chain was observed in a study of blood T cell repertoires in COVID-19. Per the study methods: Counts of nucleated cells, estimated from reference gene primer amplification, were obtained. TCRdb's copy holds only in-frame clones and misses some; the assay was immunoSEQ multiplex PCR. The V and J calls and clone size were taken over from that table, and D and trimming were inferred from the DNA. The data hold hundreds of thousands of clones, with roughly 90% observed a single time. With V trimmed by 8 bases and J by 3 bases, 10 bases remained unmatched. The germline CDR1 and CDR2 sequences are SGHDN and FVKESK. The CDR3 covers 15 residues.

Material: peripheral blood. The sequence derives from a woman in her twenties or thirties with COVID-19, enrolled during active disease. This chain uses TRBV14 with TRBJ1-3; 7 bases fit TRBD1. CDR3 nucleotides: TGTGCCAGCCCGGAAAGGGACAGAGATGGAAACACCATATATTTT. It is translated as CASPERDRDGNTIYF.